These T cell receptor beta chains were read from a single sample in a study of blood T cell repertoires in COVID-19. This table comes from immunoSEQ multiplex PCR, and its TCRdb copy is limited to in-frame clones, with some not included. Of 97,000 or so clones in the sample, approximately 82% were seen once. The specimen was peripheral blood. These receptors came from a man between 65 and 85 years old with active or convalescent COVID-19. Both conserved end residues are part of each CDR3. The D gene is left open where the match is weak.

TRBD1,TRBV2,CASTVRQGDYGYTF
.,TRBV3-1/TRBV3-2,CASSQDLNEAFF
.,TRBV11-2,CASSPWGGLGQETQYF
.,TRBV19,CASSHRGGYQPQHF
TRBD1,TRBV3-1/TRBV3-2,CASSDGQGPNEQYF
TRBD2,TRBV7-2,CASSPLAGDRDTQYF
.,TRBV6-1,CASSDRYEQYF
TRBD1,TRBV5-6,CASSLVDRGAYEQYF
.,TRBV7-9,CASSPDYGYTF
TRBD1,TRBV5-4,CASSQGQGGYNEQFF
TRBD1,TRBV6-2/TRBV6-3,CASSYGQGALTDTQYF
TRBD2,TRBV27,CASRILAGITDTQYF
TRBD1,TRBV18,CASSRAGQDLYNEQFF
.,TRBV7-8,CASSLSQGRTEAFF
TRBD1,TRBV30,CAWSVSPGGQPQHF
.,TRBV7-3,CASSLNGEPTGELFF
.,TRBV18,CASSPNAGGTTGELFF
.,TRBV4-1,CASSPVGSSYNEQFF
.,TRBV19,CASSIGSLPPQHF
TRBD1,TRBV19,CASRRTGGNSPLHF
.,TRBV3-1/TRBV3-2,CASSPQGFNSPLHF
.,TRBV6-6,CASSPSGFFEQYF
.,TRBV14,CASSRMTATQETQYF
.,TRBV7-6,CASSFAARDSGNTIYF
.,TRBV9,CASSVASGEGGYTF
.,TRBV30,CAWRRRGRPYEQYF
.,TRBV4-2,CASSQDKGAYEQYF
TRBD1,TRBV7-6,CASSHWTGGNSYEQYF
.,TRBV11-3,CASSFSKNIQYF
.,TRBV6-5,CASSYSAGSLEQYF
.,TRBV10-2,CANSPGFGHEQYF
.,TRBV4-3,CASSQDSESEAFF
.,TRBV7-9,CASRPTGSYSYEQYF
TRBD1,TRBV6-2/TRBV6-3,CASSWDRAPETQYF
TRBD2,TRBV19,CASTTLSLGAGGRGDTQYF
.,TRBV2,CASSEFGSGVLEQYF
.,TRBV6-4,CASTISLVRARGGFTLHF
TRBD2,TRBV15,CATSTSGGSQQETQYF
TRBD1,TRBV30,CACYIPGQAYEQYF
.,TRBV5-1,CASSSRESTDTQYF
.,TRBV5-1,CASSLTGSSYNEQFF
TRBD2,TRBV3-1/TRBV3-2,CASSPSVAGVPSVSQYF